These 25 T cell receptor beta chains came from one sample sequenced in a study of regulatory T cells in long-lasting Graves disease. Time point: newly diagnosed GD, antithyroid drugs for less than 3 months. With RNA extracted from PBMCs as input, the TCR library was made. Sequencing libraries for TCR beta were prepared with iRepertoire HTBI primers and Arm-PCR of CDR3 regions. TCRdb re-derived calls from the multiplex PCR reads in MiXCR, one entry per CDR3 protein. This table has about 400,000 distinct CDR3 sequences, roughly 17% appearing once. The data also belong to a second study, concerning T cells in Graves' hyperthyroidism and ophthalmopathy.

The specimen comprised peripheral blood mononuclear cells (PBMCs), sampled at new diagnosis, from a patient treated with antithyroid drugs. These receptors came from a young woman with Graves disease.

Note on this clonotype: One base away lies a much larger clone, so this may be a sequencing read error. The CDR3 coding sequence is TGTGCCAGCAGCTTAAGGGAGGATGAGCGGTTCTTC. It is translated as CASSLREDERFF. The chain joins TRBV7-2 to TRBJ2-1; weak D call: TRBD2 (6 bases). This CDR3 comprises 12 residues. CDR1 and CDR2 from the germline V gene are SGHTA and FQGNSA.

This clonotype was seen at least ten times. This chain uses TRBV7-3 with TRBJ2-1; tentative D call: TRBD2 (6 bases). Trimming took 0 bases from V and 16 from J, leaving 16 bases between them. CDR1 SGHTA and CDR2 FQGTGA come from the germline V gene. The CDR3 is made up of 13 amino acids. CDR3 in amino acids: CASSLTRRDGKFF. In nucleotides, the CDR3 is TGTGCCAGCAGCTTAACGAGGAGGGACGGTAAATTCTTC. Together with reference TRBV7-3 and TRBJ2-1, the CDR3 gives the full variable domain: GAGVSQTPSNKVTEKGKYVELRCDPISGHTALYWYRQSLGQGPEFLIYFQGTGAADDSGLPNDRFFAVRPEGSVSTLKIQRTERGDSAVYLCASSLTRRDGKFFGPGTRLTVL.

This clonotype was seen repeatedly, ten times or more. The gene calls are TRBV20-1 and TRBJ2-7; D is tentatively TRBD1 or TRBD2 (5 bases each). The V end lost 4 bases, the J end lost 4 bases, and 14 bases lay between the germline ends. The CDR3 length is 13 residues. Germline CDR1 and CDR2: DFQATT and SNEGSKA (reference sequence). The chain's CDR3 is CSAIKRGGYEQYF. For the CDR3, the DNA is TGCAGTGCTATCAAGAGGGGTGGATACGAGCAGTACTTC.

In its sample, this clonotype was seen many times. CDR3 sequence: CASSVQELFNEQFF. CDR3 nucleotides: TGTGCCAGCAGTGTACAGGAGTTGTTCAATGAGCAGTTCTTC. The chain combines TRBV6-1 with TRBJ2-1; the D gene is possibly TRBD1 (5 bases). Germline CDR1 reads MNHNS; CDR2 reads SASEGT. The CDR3 has 14 amino acids. The V and J ends lost 4 bases and 6 bases respectively, with 13 bases between them.

The table lists this clonotype with many counts. One end of the junction fails to match germline, which may point to a read error. The chain couples TRBV5-1 to TRBJ2-1; TRBD2 matches 14 bases. In germline, CDR1 is SGHRS, CDR2 YFSETQ. The CDR3 runs to 17 residues. The CDR3 reads CASSPQGGLAGVDEQFF. Written as DNA, the CDR3 is TGTGCCAGCAGCCCACAAGGGGGACTAGCGGGAGTGGATGAGCAGTTCTTC.

This clonotype was seen ten or more times. V is TRBV7-2 and J is TRBJ1-3; D gene unclear. The CDR3 runs 12 residues. CDR1 is SGHTA and CDR2 is FQGNSA in the germline V gene. Trimming left V 0 bases short and J 9 bases short, with 6 bases between. The CDR3 sequence: CASSLARGTIYF. CDR3 in DNA: TGTGCCAGCAGCTTAGCGAGAGGCACCATATATTTT.

There are a few counts of this clonotype. The chain combines TRBV14 with TRBJ2-5, with D unresolved. There are 14 residues in the CDR3. Germline CDR1 is SGHDN and CDR2 is FVKESK. V dropped 4 bases and J dropped 5 bases, with 14 bases sitting between them. For the CDR3, the DNA is TGTGCCAGCAGCCGCTATCGGGCCTCGGAGACCCAGTACTTC. Its protein product is CASSRYRASETQYF.

In the case of this clonotype: This may arise from a read error, as a much more abundant clone is one base away. Given the absence of the conserved phenylalanine or tryptophan at the CDR3 end, a read error is likely. The rearrangement joins TRBV28 to TRBJ1-1; D remains unclear. With 6 bases removed from V and 11 bases from J, the gap between germline ends came to 13 bases. This CDR3 contains 11 residues. Germline loops: CDR1 MDHEN, CDR2 SYDVKM. As DNA, the CDR3 is TGTGCCAGCAGACTTGATCAGAGGGCTTTCTCT. Translated, it gives CASRLDQRAFS.

This clonotype was recorded at least ten times. The gene calls are TRBV20-1 and TRBJ2-7; 14 bases align to TRBD2. The V segment lost 5 bases and the J segment 6 bases; nucleotides outside the gene matches: 9. This CDR3 is built from 15 residues. Germline CDR1 DFQATT, CDR2 SNEGSKA (reference sequence). The CDR3 DNA follows: TGCAGTGCTCAGACTAGCGGGAGGGCCACTCCCGAGCAGTACTTC. It translates to CSAQTSGRATPEQYF.

On this clonotype: Its ends do not fully match the called genes, so a read error is possible. This sequence joins TRBV6-1 and TRBJ2-7, with D perhaps assigned TRBD1 or TRBD2 (6 bases each). The CDR3 totals 14 residues. Germline lookup yields CDR1 MNHNS and CDR2 SASEGT. CDR3 DNA: TGTACCAGCAGTGAGGGGGGAAGGGGCTACGAGCAGTACTTC. Protein sequence: CTSSEGGRGYEQYF.

Written as DNA, the CDR3 is TGTGCCAGCAGCTCCCATAAAACGAGGGAGCCCCAGCATTTT. Residues: CASSSHKTREPQHF. This chain joins TRBV7-9 and TRBJ1-5, with D uncertain. This CDR3 has 14 residues. CDR1 is SEHNR, CDR2 FQNEAQ, per germline (reference sequence). Deletions cut 4 bases from V and 8 bases from J, with 15 bases between.

This clonotype was detected ten times or more. The J gene is TRBJ2-5, the V gene TRBV6-5; the D is unclear. V gave up 0 bases and J gave up 5 bases, with 7 bases separating them. This CDR3 contains 13 residues. Germline CDR1 and CDR2: MNHEY and SVGAGI. This CDR3 reads CASSYSTPETQYF. The CDR3 nucleotides read TGTGCCAGCAGTTACTCGACGCCGGAGACCCAGTACTTC.

This clonotype occurred many times. The chain has TRBV28 and TRBJ2-3; TRBD2 matches 7 bases. The CDR3 consists of 16 residues. With V trimmed by 6 bases and J by 2 bases, 11 bases remained unmatched. Germline V gene lookup returns CDR1 MDHEN and CDR2 SYDVKM. As DNA, the CDR3 is TGTGCCAGCAGCTCTTTAGCGGGCCCATACACAGATACGCAGTATTTT. Translated: CASSSLAGPYTDTQYF.

The chain joins TRBV3-1 to TRBJ2-1, with D possibly matching TRBD1 (5 bases). The CDR3 length is 15 residues. CDR1 is LGHDT and CDR2 is YNNKEL in the germline V gene (reference sequence). The V gene lost 3 bases and the J gene lost 6 bases, with 15 bases spanning the gap. CDR3 nucleotide sequence: TGTGCCAGCAGCCAGGAGCTAGGGGTTATCAATGAGCAGTTCTTC. As protein: CASSQELGVINEQFF.

This clonotype showed up many times. The J gene is TRBJ1-6, the V gene TRBV27; D unclear. This CDR3 has 14 residues. With 3 bases removed from V and 7 bases from J, the gap between germline ends came to 10 bases. Per the germline V gene, CDR1 is MNHEY and CDR2 is SMNVEV (reference sequence). In DNA form, the CDR3 reads TGTGCCAGCAGTTTCCGGTCGAGGAATTCACCCCTCCACTTT. Protein: CASSFRSRNSPLHF.

As to this clonotype: Since a much larger clone is just one base distant, this may be a read error. The rearrangement joins TRBV10-2 to TRBJ2-3; 10 bases are shared with TRBD1. The J call is uncertain, as TRBJ2-7 better fits the DNA end. Germline CDR1 is WSHSY and CDR2 is SAAADI. The CDR3 spans 16 residues. This CDR3 is CASSRGGTGDYNEQYF. The CDR3 region has the DNA TGCGCCAGCAGTAGAGGTGGGACAGGGGACTACAATGAGCAGTACTTC.

This clonotype has at least ten counts. The V and J genes are TRBV7-8 and TRBJ1-1; no reliable D call. The ends were cut back, 5 bases at V and 1 base at J, with 8 bases in the middle. The CDR3 is 13 amino acids. Per germline, CDR1 SGHVS and CDR2 FQNEAQ. Here the CDR3 DNA reads TGTGCCAGCAGCGCCCAACCGAACACTGAAGCTTTCTTT. Its protein is CASSAQPNTEAFF.

Many counts were recorded for this clonotype. The chain recombines TRBV28 with TRBJ1-1, with 7 bases fitting TRBD1. The CDR3 runs 13 residues. Germline V gene lookup returns CDR1 MDHEN and CDR2 SYDVKM. The V and J ends lost 6 bases and 4 bases, in that order; junction bases with no gene match: 5. This chain's CDR3 is CASRRQGFTEAFF. For the CDR3, the DNA is TGTGCCAGCAGACGACAGGGCTTCACTGAAGCTTTCTTT.

This clonotype was counted many times. V gene TRBV12-3 or TRBV12-4 combines with J gene TRBJ1-1; no firm D call. There are 14 residues in the CDR3. V shed 2 bases and J shed 5 bases, with 12 bases lying between them. The CDR3 region has the DNA TGTGCCAGCAGTTTATTAGCCCCACCGACTGAAGCTTTCTTT. Translated: CASSLLAPPTEAFF.

This clonotype occurred many times. The chain has TRBV20-1 and TRBJ2-2, with 16 bases aligning to TRBD2. This CDR3 contains 16 residues. With V trimmed by 4 bases and J by 6 bases, 5 bases remained unmatched. Germline assignment: CDR1 DFQATT and CDR2 SNEGSKA (reference sequence). Here the CDR3 reads CSAKPGLAGGAGELFF. The CDR3 coding sequence is TGCAGTGCTAAACCGGGACTAGCGGGGGGGGCCGGGGAGCTGTTTTTT.

Many counts were recorded for this clonotype. This sequence joins TRBV10-3 and TRBJ2-1; D may be TRBD1 (5 bases). The CDR3 has 13 residues. V lost 8 bases, J lost 7 bases, and 15 bases lay in between. Germline CDR1 reads ENHRY; CDR2 reads SYGVKD. This CDR3 reads CAIGATAYNEQFF. As DNA, the CDR3 is TGTGCCATCGGGGCTACGGCGTATAATGAGCAGTTCTTC.

V and J are TRBV2 and TRBJ2-7, with D unresolved. This CDR3 is 12 amino acids long. The V end lost 6 bases, the J end lost 3 bases, and 9 bases lay between the germline ends. Per the germline V gene, CDR1 is SNHLY and CDR2 is FYNNEI. This CDR3 reads CASRTQDYEQYF. CDR3 nucleotides: TGTGCCAGCAGGACCCAGGACTACGAGCAGTACTTC.

In its sample, this clonotype was seen a few times. The chain has TRBV11-2 and TRBJ2-1, with 11 bases matching TRBD2. The CDR3 length is 17 residues. Unmatched junction bases numbered 5, after V lost 1 base and J lost 3 bases. The germline V gene encodes CDR1 SGHAT and CDR2 FQNNGV. The CDR3 region is CASSLVGTSGFYNEQFF. CDR3 nucleotides: TGTGCCAGCAGCTTAGTGGGGACTAGCGGATTCTACAATGAGCAGTTCTTC.

Concerning this clonotype: Possible read error: a much larger clone is one base away. The rearrangement links TRBV20-1 to TRBJ2-7; no clear D gene. CDR1 is DFQATT, CDR2 SNEGSKA, per germline (reference sequence). Trimming removed 8 bases at V and 7 bases at J, with 24 bases between. The CDR3 spans 14 residues. The CDR3 is CSSIGLVVGNEQYF. The CDR3 nucleotides are TGCAGTTCCATCGGTCTAGTAGTCGGCAATGAGCAGTACTTC.

This clonotype came up a few times. This rearrangement joins TRBV6-5 to TRBJ1-2, with 7 bases identical to TRBD1. V was pared by 0 bases and J by 7 bases, with 8 bases of the junction left unmatched. This CDR3 has 15 residues. Germline V gene data show CDR1 as MNHEY and CDR2 as SVGAGI. CDR3 sequence (DNA): TGTGCCAGCAGTTACTCGTACAGGGGAAGTGTTGGCTACACCTTC. Protein: CASSYSYRGSVGYTF.